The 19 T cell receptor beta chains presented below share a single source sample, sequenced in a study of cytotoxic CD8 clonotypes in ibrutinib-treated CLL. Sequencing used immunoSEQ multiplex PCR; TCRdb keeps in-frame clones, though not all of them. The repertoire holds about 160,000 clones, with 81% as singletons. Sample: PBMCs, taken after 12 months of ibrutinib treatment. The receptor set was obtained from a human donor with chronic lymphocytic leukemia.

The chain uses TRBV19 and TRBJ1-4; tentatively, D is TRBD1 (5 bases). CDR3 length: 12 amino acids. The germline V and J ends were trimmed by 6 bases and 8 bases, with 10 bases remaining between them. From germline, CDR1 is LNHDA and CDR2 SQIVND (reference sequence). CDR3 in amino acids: CASSGDREKLFF. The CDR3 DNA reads TGTGCCAGTAGCGGGGACCGGGAAAAACTGTTTTTT.

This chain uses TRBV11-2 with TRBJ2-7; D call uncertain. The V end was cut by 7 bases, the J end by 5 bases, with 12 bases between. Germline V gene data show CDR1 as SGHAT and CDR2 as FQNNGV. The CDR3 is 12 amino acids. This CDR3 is CASKLLTNEQYF. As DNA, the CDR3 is TGTGCCAGCAAGCTCCTCACCAACGAGCAGTACTTC.

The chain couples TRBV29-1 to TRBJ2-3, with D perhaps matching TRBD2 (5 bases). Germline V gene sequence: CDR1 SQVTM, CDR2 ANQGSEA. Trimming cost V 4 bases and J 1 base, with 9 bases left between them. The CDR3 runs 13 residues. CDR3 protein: CSVVKEGTDTQYF. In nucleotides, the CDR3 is TGCAGCGTTGTGAAGGAGGGCACAGATACGCAGTATTTT.

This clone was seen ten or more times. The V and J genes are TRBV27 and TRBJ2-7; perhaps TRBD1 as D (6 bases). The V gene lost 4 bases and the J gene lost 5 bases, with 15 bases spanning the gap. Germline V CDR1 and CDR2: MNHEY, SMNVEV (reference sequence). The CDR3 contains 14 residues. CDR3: CASSYQGRLNEQYF. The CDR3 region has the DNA TGTGCCAGCAGTTATCAGGGGCGACTGAACGAGCAGTACTTC.

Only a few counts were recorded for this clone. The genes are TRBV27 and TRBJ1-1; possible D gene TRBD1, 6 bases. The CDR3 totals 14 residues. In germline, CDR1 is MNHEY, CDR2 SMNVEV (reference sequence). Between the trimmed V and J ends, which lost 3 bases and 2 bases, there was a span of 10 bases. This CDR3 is CASSFAGVNTEAFF. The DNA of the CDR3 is TGTGCCAGCAGTTTCGCAGGGGTAAACACTGAAGCTTTCTTT.

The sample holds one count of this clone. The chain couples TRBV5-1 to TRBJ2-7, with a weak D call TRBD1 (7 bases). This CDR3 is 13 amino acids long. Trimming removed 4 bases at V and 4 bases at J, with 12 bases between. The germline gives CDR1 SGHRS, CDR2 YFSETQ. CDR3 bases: TGCGCCAGCAGCCCGACAGGGACTTACGAGCAGTACTTC. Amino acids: CASSPTGTYEQYF.

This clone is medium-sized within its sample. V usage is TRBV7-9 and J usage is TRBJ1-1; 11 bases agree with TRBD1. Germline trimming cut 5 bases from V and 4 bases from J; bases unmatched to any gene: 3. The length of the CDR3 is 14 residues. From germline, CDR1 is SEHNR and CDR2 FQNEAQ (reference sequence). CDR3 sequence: CASSVGQGVTEAFF. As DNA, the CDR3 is TGTGCCAGCAGCGTGGGACAGGGGGTCACTGAAGCTTTCTTT.

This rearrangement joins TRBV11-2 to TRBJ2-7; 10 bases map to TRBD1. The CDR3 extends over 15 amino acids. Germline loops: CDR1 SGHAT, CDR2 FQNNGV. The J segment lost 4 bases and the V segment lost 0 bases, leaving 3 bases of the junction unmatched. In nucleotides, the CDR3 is TGTGCCAGCAGCTTAGAGGGACAGGGGCCTTACGAGCAGTACTTC. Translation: CASSLEGQGPYEQYF.

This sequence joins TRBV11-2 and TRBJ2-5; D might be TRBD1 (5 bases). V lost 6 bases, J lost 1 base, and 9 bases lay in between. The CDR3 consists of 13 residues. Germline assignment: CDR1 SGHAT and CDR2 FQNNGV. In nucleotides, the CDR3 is TGTGCCAGCAGTTCAGGGCTCCAAGAGACCCAGTACTTC. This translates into CASSSGLQETQYF.

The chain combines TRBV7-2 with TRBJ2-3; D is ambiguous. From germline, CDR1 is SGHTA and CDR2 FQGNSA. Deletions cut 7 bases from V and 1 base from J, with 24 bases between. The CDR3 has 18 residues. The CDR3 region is CASKLVSAAVSGTDTQYF. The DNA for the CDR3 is TGTGCCAGCAAGCTCGTCTCGGCGGCCGTGTCTGGCACAGATACGCAGTATTTT.

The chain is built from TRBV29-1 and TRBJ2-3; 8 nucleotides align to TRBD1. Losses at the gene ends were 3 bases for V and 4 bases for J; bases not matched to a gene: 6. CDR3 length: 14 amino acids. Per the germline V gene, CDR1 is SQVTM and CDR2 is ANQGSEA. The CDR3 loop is CSVDPRGHADTQYF. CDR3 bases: TGCAGCGTTGACCCCAGGGGGCACGCAGATACGCAGTATTTT.

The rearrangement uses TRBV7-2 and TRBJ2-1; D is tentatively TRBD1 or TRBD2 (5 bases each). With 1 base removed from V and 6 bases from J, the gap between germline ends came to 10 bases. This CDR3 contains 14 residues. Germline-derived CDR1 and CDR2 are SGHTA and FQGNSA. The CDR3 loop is CASSLGIGTNEQFF. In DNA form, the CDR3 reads TGTGCCAGCAGCTTAGGAATAGGGACCAATGAGCAGTTCTTC.

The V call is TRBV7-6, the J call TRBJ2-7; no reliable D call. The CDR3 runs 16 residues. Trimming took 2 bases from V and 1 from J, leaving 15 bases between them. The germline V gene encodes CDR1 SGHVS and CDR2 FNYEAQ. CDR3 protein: CASSLHDTTPSYEQYF. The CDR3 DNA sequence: TGTGCCAGCAGCTTACATGATACCACTCCTTCCTACGAGCAGTACTTC. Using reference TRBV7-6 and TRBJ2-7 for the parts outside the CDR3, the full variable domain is GAGVSQSPRYKVTKRGQDVALRCDPISGHVSLYWYRQALGQGPEFLTYFNYEAQQDKSGLPNDRFSAERPEGSISTLTIQRTEQRDSAMYRCASSLHDTTPSYEQYFGPGTRLTVT.

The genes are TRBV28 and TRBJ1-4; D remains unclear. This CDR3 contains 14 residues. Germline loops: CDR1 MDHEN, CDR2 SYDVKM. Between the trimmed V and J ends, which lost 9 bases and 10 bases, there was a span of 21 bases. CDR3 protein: CASSPTVPEGKLFF. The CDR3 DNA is TGTGCCAGTTCCCCTACAGTGCCCGAGGGAAAACTGTTTTTT.

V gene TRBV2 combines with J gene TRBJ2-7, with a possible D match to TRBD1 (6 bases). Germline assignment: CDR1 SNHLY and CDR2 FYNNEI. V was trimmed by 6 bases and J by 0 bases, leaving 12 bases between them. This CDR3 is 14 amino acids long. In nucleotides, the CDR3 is TGTGCCAGCAGGGGCTGGGACATCTCCTACGAGCAGTACTTC. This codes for CASRGWDISYEQYF.

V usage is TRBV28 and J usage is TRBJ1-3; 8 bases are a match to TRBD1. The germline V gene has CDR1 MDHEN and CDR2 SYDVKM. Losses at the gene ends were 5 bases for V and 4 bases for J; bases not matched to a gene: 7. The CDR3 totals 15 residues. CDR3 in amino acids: CASSPRQGWGNTIYF. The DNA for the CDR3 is TGTGCCAGCAGTCCTCGACAGGGGTGGGGAAACACCATATATTTT.

The CDR3 nucleotides are TGTGCCAGCGCCTTGGACGGCAACTATGGCTACACCTTC. Translation: CASALDGNYGYTF. The chain links TRBV5-4 to TRBJ1-2; no reliable D call. V dropped 7 bases and J dropped 2 bases, with 12 bases sitting between them. The CDR3 loop spans 13 amino acids. Looked up from germline, CDR1 is SGHNT and CDR2 is YYREEE (reference sequence).

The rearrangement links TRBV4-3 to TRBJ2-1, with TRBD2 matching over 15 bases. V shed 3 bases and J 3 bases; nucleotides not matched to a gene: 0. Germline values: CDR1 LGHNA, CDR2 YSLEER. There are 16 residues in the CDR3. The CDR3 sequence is CASSQGLAGGYNEQFF. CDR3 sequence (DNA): TGCGCCAGCAGCCAGGGACTAGCGGGAGGCTACAATGAGCAGTTCTTC.

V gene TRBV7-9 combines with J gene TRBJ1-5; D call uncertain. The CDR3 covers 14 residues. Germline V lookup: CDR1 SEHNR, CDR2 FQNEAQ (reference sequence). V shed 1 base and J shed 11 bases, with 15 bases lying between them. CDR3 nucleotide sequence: TGTGCCAGCAGCTTAGAGGGTCAGGCCCCGTCCCAGCATTTT. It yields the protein CASSLEGQAPSQHF.